The rows below give T cell receptor beta chains drawn from one sample of a study of T cell responses to AZD1222 COVID-19 vaccine. Generated by immunoSEQ multiplex PCR, the TCRdb table keeps only in-frame clones and is missing some. The sample holds about 93,000 clones, about nine tenths seen once. The specimen was peripheral blood, collected on day 0 of MenACWY control vaccination. The source of these receptors is an adult in good health. Both conserved end residues are part of each CDR3. D genes are given only for firm matches. Where a row states a size, it is once, few, many or the class of an expanded clone; other rows omit it.

clone size	J gene	V gene	D gene	CDR3 DNA	CDR3 protein
.	TRBJ1-2	TRBV10-3	.	TGTGCCATCAGTGAGTCGGGGTCTAGGATGGGGGCTGACTATGGCTACACCTTC	CAISESGSRMGADYGYTF
.	TRBJ1-2	TRBV29-1	TRBD1	TGCAGCGTGAAGGGGGCGGGCTATGGCTACACCTTC	CSVKGAGYGYTF
.	TRBJ2-3	TRBV10-2	TRBD2	TGCGCCAGCAGTGAGTCGCTTAGCGGGTATAGCACAGATACGCAGTATTTT	CASSESLSGYSTDTQYF
.	TRBJ2-3	TRBV7-3	.	TGTGCCAGCAGCCGGGACAGCACAGATACGCAGTATTTT	CASSRDSTDTQYF
once	TRBJ1-2	TRBV19	.	TGTGCCAGTAGTATCGGAGGCGGCTACACCTTC	CASSIGGGYTF
.	TRBJ1-2	TRBV6-5	.	TGTGCCAGCAGTCCGCGGGGTAACTATGGCTACACCTTC	CASSPRGNYGYTF
.	TRBJ1-5	TRBV7-9	TRBD1	TGTGCCAGCAGCTTAGGGACAGGGGGCGCCGGGCAGCCCCAGCATTTT	CASSLGTGGAGQPQHF
.	TRBJ1-4	TRBV2	TRBD1	TGTGCCAGCAGTGAAAGTGGGACAGGAGCGGAAAAACTGTTTTTT	CASSESGTGAEKLFF
.	TRBJ2-1	TRBV11-2	.	TGTGCCAGCAGCTTAGATTTTGCCTCCTACAATGAGCAGTTCTTC	CASSLDFASYNEQFF
.	TRBJ2-2	TRBV19	.	TGTGCCAGTAGTACCGGGAGTTTGGGGGAGCTGTTTTTT	CASSTGSLGELFF
few	TRBJ2-1	TRBV6-6	.	TGTGCCAGCAGTCAATCACTAGCCAGGCCATCCTACAATGAGCAGTTCTTC	CASSQSLARPSYNEQFF
.	TRBJ2-1	TRBV7-9	.	TGTGCCAGCAGCTTGGTTACAGGATACAATGAGCAGTTCTTC	CASSLVTGYNEQFF
.	TRBJ2-5	TRBV7-2	.	TGTGCCAGCAGCTCAAGACCCAGGGGGGAAGAGACCCAGTACTTC	CASSSRPRGEETQYF
.	TRBJ1-1	TRBV19	TRBD1	TGTGCCAGTAGTTTCCCCGGGACAGTGAACACTGAAGCTTTCTTT	CASSFPGTVNTEAFF
once	TRBJ2-7	TRBV28	TRBD1	TGTGCCATCTCAGGGACAGGGCTAGTTGGCTACGAGCAGTACTTC	CAISGTGLVGYEQYF
.	TRBJ1-2	TRBV6-2/TRBV6-3	.	TGTGCCAGCAGTTCCGGAGGGCTGGGAAACTATGGCTACACCTTC	CASSSGGLGNYGYTF